The sample holds a few counts of the clone carrying this T cell receptor beta chain. The antigen is unknown. This sample stems from a study of vaccination effects on CD4 cells after COVID-19. Libraries were prepared by immunoSEQ multiplex PCR; TCRdb keeps only in-frame clonotypes and omits some of them. The profile covers tens of thousands of clones, with approximately 67% appearing a single time and over 4% taken by the ten largest. Points from the study as a whole: The vaccine-induced clones of healthy vaccinees included only 1 of 255 that cross-reacted with common cold coronaviruses.

Germline V lookup: CDR1 LNHDA, CDR2 SQIVND (reference sequence). Between the trimmed V and J ends, which lost 0 bases and 5 bases, there was a span of 4 bases. This CDR3 contains 13 residues. On approximately day 9 of culture, CD4+ T cells were separated out. The receptor comes from a human donor who received a COVID-19 vaccine. Sequences were derived from CD4+ T cells from PBMCs cultured without peptide, sampled before COVID-19 vaccination. The J gene is TRBJ2-2, the V gene TRBV19; D is undetermined. The CDR3 DNA is TGTGCCAGTAGTATAGAGAGGACCGGGGAGCTGTTTTTT. It is translated as CASSIERTGELFF.